This entry describes one T cell receptor beta chain. The sample comes from a study of blood T cell repertoires in COVID-19. Overall study: Whether acute or convalescent, the COVID-19 samples came from the United States, Italy and Spain.

V was clipped by 3 bases and J by 5 bases, with 10 bases between them. CDR1 and CDR2 from the germline V gene are SQVTM and ANQGSEA. The CDR3 loop spans 13 amino acids. Profiling relied on immunoSEQ multiplex PCR, and the TCRdb table lists in-frame clones only, not all of them. Found here are approximately 270,000 clones, approximately 85% of them singletons; the top ten hold 1.5% to 2%. The chain employs TRBV29-1 and TRBJ2-2; D not certain. Sequencing was done on a sample of PBMCs or T cells enriched from blood (not recorded which). This sequence was found in a woman aged 45-59 years who had recovered from COVID-19. CDR3 coding DNA: TGCAGCGTTGAGGGCAGTCAAACCGGGGAGCTGTTTTTT. Translated: CSVEGSQTGELFF.